This entry is about one T cell receptor (beta chain). Its cognate antigen is unknown. These data belong to a study of cytomegalovirus exposure and HLA in healthy donors. Points from the study as a whole: The listing of 150 or so TCR beta chains classed them as cytomegalovirus-associated. Later analysis suggested links between common viral pathogens and several top significant clusters.

13 Jbeta primers and 60 Vbeta primers were used for the PCR. Measured with immunoSEQ multiplex PCR; TCRdb has only the in-frame clones, and not every one. The table lists fewer than 150,000 clones, 65% to 80% of them singletons, with less than 4% in the top ten. J was trimmed by 6 bases and V by 6 bases; bases with no gene match: 5. The CDR3 totals 15 residues. Germline V gene lookup returns CDR1 MNHNY and CDR2 SVGAGI (reference sequence). The chain uses TRBV6-6 and TRBJ2-1; 13 bases fit TRBD2. The sequenced sample consisted of PBMCs. This TCR was recovered from a human donor in good health. Written as DNA, the CDR3 is TGTGCCAGCAGCGTACTAGCGGGAGGGGGCAATGAGCAGTTCTTC. Its translation: CASSVLAGGGNEQFF.